This T cell receptor (beta chain) stems from a study of preoperative IRX-2 immunotherapy in early breast cancer (dated by TCRdb to between 2017 and 2020). To prepare the library, the immunoSEQ multiplex PCR assay was applied. TCRdb retrieved this table from immuneACCESS and kept in-frame rearrangements only. Not all clones are present; in checked studies, unresolved V genes account for under half, and no reason is known for the remainder. The sample table lists over 25,000 clones, roughly four fifths of them with a count of one. The ten top clones hold over 1% of the sample. The trim is 1 base for V and 11 bases for J, with a gap of 11 bases between the germline ends. CDR3 length: 12 amino acids, cysteine to phenylalanine. Only the CDR3 DNA is retained, 36 bases long and in frame from the first base. Looking up the germline V gene yields CDR1 WSHSY and CDR2 SAAADI. The treatment or condition tag for this specimen amounts to: preoperative locoregional IRX-2 cytokine immunotherapy. The samples were obtained from a phase Ib study in which preoperative, locoregional IRX-2 cytokine immunotherapy intended to prime immune responses was tested. Patients with early-stage breast cancer who were given IRX-2 before surgery served as donors.

As regards this clone: Its antigen specificity is not known. Base qualities are not at hand, and no much larger clone is one base apart.

Recombination joined TRBV10-2 with TRBJ1-1; the D gene lacks a confident call. The sample in question was lymph node tissue, obtained after IRX-2 immunotherapy. The clonotype was recovered from a human donor with breast cancer. The nucleotides are TGCGCCAGCAGTGAGTACACGGGTCGGGCTTTCTTT. Its translation is CASSEYTGRAFF.